The clone carrying this T cell receptor (beta chain) has at least ten counts. This entry belongs to a study of T cells after yellow fever vaccination. In TCRdb, the 5' RACE reads were re-called with MiXCR into one record per CDR3 protein. The table shows 300,000 to 400,000 distinct CDR3 sequences, with 6.2% occurring only once. The CDR3 extends over 14 amino acids. CDR1 is DFQATT, CDR2 SNEGSKA, per germline (reference sequence). With 1 base removed from V and 3 bases from J, the gap between germline ends came to 9 bases. The V call is TRBV20-1, the J call TRBJ2-2; tentatively, D is TRBD1 or TRBD2 (5 bases each). The sequence came from a man between 25 and 39 years old who received the YFV17D yellow fever vaccine. The material sequenced was PBMCs, taken 5 days after the yellow fever booster vaccination. CDR3 nucleotide sequence: TGCAGTGCTAGAGCCGGGACCTACACCGGGGAGCTGTTTTTT. As protein: CSARAGTYTGELFF.